One sample yielded the 13 T cell receptor beta chains listed below, sequenced in a study of cytomegalovirus exposure and HLA in healthy donors. This PCR relied on a set of 60 Vbeta primers and 13 Jbeta primers. Using immunoSEQ multiplex PCR, the repertoire was profiled, and TCRdb retains in-frame clones only, with some absent. The sample contains approximately 130,000 clones, 8.9% of which appear only once. The source material was PBMCs. Receptor source: a woman between 40 and 50 years old in good health and CMV-seropositive.

This chain connects TRBV4-1 to TRBJ2-1, with 8 bases identical to TRBD2. Unmatched junction bases numbered 11, after V lost 2 bases and J lost 8 bases. In germline, CDR1 is MGHRA, CDR2 YSYEKL. There are 16 residues in the CDR3. CDR3 in DNA: TGCGCCAGCAGCCAACCAGCGGGGGTTAAATACTATGAGCAGTTCTTC. It encodes CASSQPAGVKYYEQFF.

This chain uses TRBV5-1 with TRBJ2-1; TRBD2 agrees at 12 bases. This CDR3 region has 15 residues. The V gene end was trimmed by 5 bases and the J gene end by 9 bases; junction bases not matched to a gene: 9. Germline V gene sequence: CDR1 SGHRS, CDR2 YFSETQ. The CDR3 coding sequence is TGCGCCAGCAGGGGGACTAGCGGGTATGGGAGTGAGCAGTTCTTC. Its protein product is CASRGTSGYGSEQFF.

This clone showed up just a few times. The chain joins TRBV7-9 to TRBJ1-6, with 7 bases fitting TRBD1. Germline V gene data show CDR1 as SEHNR and CDR2 as FQNEAQ (reference sequence). This CDR3 contains 15 residues. The J segment lost 5 bases and the V segment lost 0 bases, leaving 1 base of the junction unmatched. CDR3 amino acids: CASSLAGTDNSPLHF. DNA of the CDR3: TGTGCCAGCAGCTTAGCCGGGACAGATAATTCACCCCTCCACTTT.

This clone has only a few counts. J is TRBJ1-2 and V is TRBV7-9; D uncertain. The CDR3 extends over 13 amino acids. Germline CDR1 SEHNR, CDR2 FQNEAQ (reference sequence). V lost 5 bases and J lost 8, with 15 bases in between. CDR3 residues: CASSPSSWQGYTF. As DNA, the CDR3 is TGTGCCAGCAGCCCCAGTTCGTGGCAAGGCTACACCTTC.

The chain is built from TRBV9 and TRBJ1-6; no definite D call. The CDR3 loop spans 14 amino acids. Germline CDR1 reads SGDLS; CDR2 reads YYNGEE. Trimming pared 2 bases from V and 8 bases from J, leaving 11 bases between. CDR3 region: CASSVRGADSPLHF. CDR3 sequence (DNA): TGTGCCAGCAGCGTTCGGGGTGCTGATTCACCCCTCCACTTT.

This clone occurred a few times. The genes are TRBV7-8 and TRBJ1-5; perhaps TRBD1 as D (5 bases). V was cut by 5 bases and J by 2 bases, with 16 bases left in between. Germline V lookup: CDR1 SGHVS, CDR2 FQNEAQ. The CDR3 spans 16 residues. CDR3 in amino acids: CASSPIGGWGNQPQHF. CDR3 coding DNA: TGTGCCAGCAGCCCAATCGGGGGTTGGGGCAATCAGCCCCAGCATTTT.

V and J are TRBV6-1 and TRBJ2-4; D gene unclear. The CDR3 consists of 16 residues. V lost 3 bases to trimming and J lost 8 bases, with 20 bases between them. The germline V gene encodes CDR1 MNHNS and CDR2 SASEGT. The CDR3 coding sequence is TGTGCCAGCAGTGAGCGAAGACAAGTCCTACTGGACATTCAGTACTTC. Protein sequence: CASSERRQVLLDIQYF.

This chain connects TRBV2 to TRBJ1-1; 9 nucleotides align to TRBD1. CDR1 and CDR2 (germline): SNHLY, FYNNEI. J lost 10 bases, V lost 1 base, and 10 bases had no gene match. The CDR3 is 15 amino acids. CDR3 nucleotide sequence: TGTGCCAGCAGTGAAGGTGGGGACAGGGTCTTAGGAGCTTTCTTT. It codes for CASSEGGDRVLGAFF.

The table lists this clone with a few counts. J is TRBJ1-5 and V is TRBV2; possible D gene TRBD1, 5 bases. Germline loops: CDR1 SNHLY, CDR2 FYNNEI. The CDR3 has 14 residues. V gave up 4 bases and J gave up 5 bases, with 12 bases separating them. In DNA, the CDR3 is TGTGCCAGCAGTGTCAATTGGGGGGATCAGCCCCAGCATTTT. Translated, it gives CASSVNWGDQPQHF. Supplemented by reference TRBV2 and TRBJ1-5, the full variable domain reads EPEVTQTPSHQVTQMGQEVILRCVPISNHLYFYWYRQILGQKVEFLVSFYNNEISEKSEIFDDQFSVERPDGSNFTLKIRSTKLEDSAMYFCASSVNWGDQPQHFGDGTRLSIL.

The CDR3 sequence is CASSYLDSKDTQYF. The CDR3 DNA sequence: TGTGCCAGCAGTTACCTGGACTCCAAAGATACGCAGTATTTT. V is TRBV6-5 and J is TRBJ2-3; TRBD2 might be the D (5 bases). Germline assignment: CDR1 MNHEY and CDR2 SVGAGI. V was trimmed by 2 bases and J by 5 bases, leaving 11 bases between them. This CDR3 spans 14 amino acids.

This sequence joins TRBV4-1 and TRBJ2-5; D possibly corresponds to TRBD1 (6 bases). The CDR3 loop spans 13 amino acids. Trimming took 4 bases from V and 7 from J, leaving 13 bases between them. In germline, CDR1 is MGHRA, CDR2 YSYEKL. The CDR3, as DNA: TGCGCCAGCAGCCGCCCCCTAGGGGGGACCCAGTACTTC. Protein product: CASSRPLGGTQYF.

The chain employs TRBV7-2 and TRBJ1-5, with D perhaps TRBD1 (5 bases). The germline V gene has CDR1 SGHTA and CDR2 FQGNSA. The CDR3 is 13 amino acids. V lost 7 bases, J lost 5 bases, and 12 bases lay in between. CDR3 in amino acids: CASTIDRDQPQHF. The DNA for the CDR3 is TGTGCCAGCACCATCGACAGAGATCAGCCCCAGCATTTT.

This chain links TRBV19 with TRBJ2-4, with a possible D match to TRBD2 (5 bases). Germline V gene sequence: CDR1 LNHDA, CDR2 SQIVND (reference sequence). CDR3 size: 13 residues. V was cut by 2 bases and J by 9 bases, with 11 bases left in between. The CDR3 coding sequence is TGTGCCAGTAGTATAAACCGGGAAGGCATTCAGTACTTC. This sequence encodes CASSINREGIQYF. The full variable domain, its missing parts supplied by reference TRBV19 and TRBJ2-4, is DGGITQSPKYLFRKEGQNVTLSCEQNLNHDAMYWYRQDPGQGLRLIYYSQIVNDFQKGDIAEGYSVSREKKESFPLTVTSAQKNPTAFYLCASSINREGIQYFGAGTRLSVL.